The rows below give T cell receptor beta chains drawn from one sample of a study of molecular identifiers for immune sequencing clone quantification. TCRdb itself ran the PCR reads through MiXCR, one entry per CDR3 protein. The sample contains over 300,000 distinct CDR3 sequences, roughly 24% of which appear only once. Sequencing input: naive CD8+ T cells from blood, with Jurkat cell RNA spiked in. Receptor source: a human donor in good health. Some libraries in this study had Jurkat cell RNA spiked in. Both conserved end residues are trimmed from each CDR3. The order of the fields is J gene, V gene, CDR3 protein.

>TRBJ2-6|TRBV28
ASSPLFGTGDGANVLT
>TRBJ1-1|TRBV20-1
SARDLLGGDRMNTEAF
>TRBJ2-3|TRBV7-6
ASSLEAGELDTQY
>TRBJ2-7|TRBV14
ASCRENGEQY
>TRBJ2-3|TRBV28
ASSNSLYTDTQY
>TRBJ2-3|TRBV12-3/TRBV12-4
ASTQGGAPDTQY
>TRBJ2-7|TRBV12-5
ASGLRSYEQY
>TRBJ1-2|TRBV29-1
SVEDLLIIYGYT
>TRBJ1-1|TRBV12-3/TRBV12-4
ASSLMGTGGTEAF
>TRBJ1-2|TRBV15
ATSKSGSAYGYA
>TRBJ2-7|TRBV12-3/TRBV12-4
ASSRTGREQY
>TRBJ2-5|TRBV6-6
ASTTSLRRETQY
>TRBJ1-6|TRBV4-1
ASSTRTGDNSPLH
>TRBJ2-6|TRBV4-3
ASSQERMTGVFGANVLT
>TRBJ2-2|TRBV14
ASSQDRGSFGELF
>TRBJ2-3|TRBV7-9
ASRRIDTQY
>TRBJ1-1|TRBV6-7
AISGGGEAF
>TRBJ2-2|TRBV19
ASSIDSVGQGLSGELF
>TRBJ2-4|TRBV12-3/TRBV12-4
ASSRQGLENIQY
>TRBJ1-1|TRBV7-9
ASSLGPGQGDTAAF
>TRBJ2-1|TRBV7-9
ASSFGTSGRGEQF
>TRBJ2-3|TRBV6-1
ASSRQGHWTDTQY
>TRBJ2-7|TRBV6-6
ASSSLESDEQY
>TRBJ1-4|TRBV12-3/TRBV12-4
ASNTGAANEKLF
>TRBJ2-3|TRBV28
ASSLTFGAGGTPDTDTQY
>TRBJ2-5|TRBV5-6
ASSSERGTGAPAQY
>TRBJ2-5|TRBV6-5
ASRTGSRQETQY
>TRBJ2-7|TRBV29-1
SVDSGEGKLY
>TRBJ2-7|TRBV30
AWIIDSGYEQY
>TRBJ2-1|TRBV28
ASSFNLAGVYNEQF
>TRBJ1-2|TRBV29-1
SVLTGGNYGYT
>TRBJ2-7|TRBV6-5
ASSYGSGLEQY
>TRBJ1-1|TRBV2
ASRSRGLGPEAF
>TRBJ2-6|TRBV30
AWGETEISSGANVLT
>TRBJ2-7|TRBV27
ASGPGTQPLEQY
>TRBJ1-5|TRBV7-6
ASSLGTGVSQPQH
>TRBJ2-7|TRBV7-9
ASTTSGHSYEQY
>TRBJ2-1|TRBV2
ASSPGARDEQF
>TRBJ2-3|TRBV19
ASSPTGSFTDTQY
>TRBJ1-3|TRBV27
ASSTRGEYGNTIY
>TRBJ2-2|TRBV27
ACSTLGELAGELF
>TRBJ2-7|TRBV4-1
ASSQELGGTYEQY
>TRBJ1-4|TRBV15
ATSQSIYRGGATNEKLF
>TRBJ2-1|TRBV19
ASSIPPSGGNEQF
>TRBJ2-3|TRBV6-2/TRBV6-3
ASNDWEKTDTQY
>TRBJ2-7|TRBV10-3
AISESTADLFVYEQY